This TCR beta chain was captured by sequencing in a study of control samples from healthy donors and cancer patients. Only in-frame clones appear in the TCRdb table, and some are missing; sequencing was by immunoSEQ multiplex PCR. The repertoire holds about 170,000 clones, with about 93% as singletons. The CDR3 is made up of 13 amino acids. Trimming removed 4 bases at V and 5 bases at J, with 6 bases between. Germline V gene data show CDR1 as PRHDT and CDR2 as FYEKMQ (reference sequence). This TCR derives from a woman aged 55-69 years in good health. The chain carries TRBV13 and TRBJ1-6; no definite D call. Sequenced sample: blood. In nucleotides, the CDR3 is TGTGCCAGCAGCTCCTACAATAATTCACCCCTCCACTTT. Protein product: CASSSYNNSPLHF.